This TCR beta chain stems from a study of post-analysis software for immune sequencing data. Study in general: Included courses were relapsing-remitting and secondary progressive multiple sclerosis; progressive-relapsing multiple sclerosis was also included.

The table lists this clonotype with a few counts. As yet, its antigen is unknown. Findings and caveats of the study: Controls had significantly higher normalized Chao1 diversity than multiple sclerosis patients.

The library was made from cDNA and included unique molecular identifiers. T cells numbering roughly 1 to 10 million yielded roughly 500,000 cDNA molecules. From the PCR reads, TCRdb called clonotypes with MiXCR, one entry per CDR3 protein. In the table there are hundreds of thousands of distinct CDR3 sequences, approximately 60% of which are singletons. The sample comprised blood. This clonotype was sampled from a girl aged 2 to 10 with multiple sclerosis.

CDR3 sequence reads: CSVGGRGMDIQYF. The CDR3 region has the DNA TGCAGCGTTGGGGGCAGGGGGATGGACATTCAGTACTTC. The chain couples TRBV29-1 to TRBJ2-4, with 7 bases that match TRBD1. J lost 8 bases, V lost 4 bases, and 8 bases had no gene match. CDR1 SQVTM and CDR2 ANQGSEA come from the germline V gene. CDR3 size: 13 residues.